This T cell receptor beta chain originates from a study of blood T cell repertoires in COVID-19. In the study overall: The study drew acute and convalescent COVID-19 samples from the United States, Italy and Spain. T cells, B-cell-depleted T cells, or PBMCs supplied cDNA or gDNA.

Per the authors' pipeline: Amplification with reference gene primers provided the estimates of nucleated cell counts. Clones were sequenced by immunoSEQ multiplex PCR, and TCRdb holds only the in-frame ones, with some missing. V, J and clone size derive from that table, while D and trimming were established from the DNA sequence. The sample has hundreds of thousands of clones, under 90% seen once; the top ten hold around 3.5%. The CDR3 covers 13 residues. Losses at the gene ends were 6 bases for V and 12 bases for J; bases not matched to a gene: 13. The germline V gene encodes CDR1 LNHDA and CDR2 SQIVND (reference sequence).

J is TRBJ1-2 and V is TRBV19, with 7 bases identical to TRBD1. This clonotype originated in an elderly woman with acute or convalescent COVID-19. Source material: peripheral blood. CDR3 sequence: CASRDSGTETDTF. The DNA for the CDR3 is TGTGCCAGTAGGGATTCCGGGACAGAGACCGACACCTTC.